Presented here are 13 T cell receptor beta chains from one specimen sequenced in a study of blood T cell repertoires in COVID-19. Some clones are missing from TCRdb's copy, which holds only in-frame ones; the method was immunoSEQ multiplex PCR. Of about 190,000 clones in the sample, around 86% were seen once. Material: peripheral blood. Source of these receptors: a middle-aged woman with acute or convalescent COVID-19.

Concerning this clone itself: The junction shows a germline mismatch at one end, possibly a read error. Other DNA sequences in the sample encode the same CDR3. J is TRBJ1-5 and V is TRBV24-1; D unresolved. The CDR3 loop spans 12 amino acids. Per germline, CDR1 KGHDR and CDR2 SFDVKD. CDR3 DNA sequence: TGTGCCACCAGTGATTTGGGGCAGCCCCAGCACTTT. This encodes CATSDLGQPQHF.

This chain uses TRBV7-9 with TRBJ2-1; TRBD1 aligns across 8 bases. This CDR3 contains 15 residues. Germline V lookup: CDR1 SEHNR, CDR2 FQNEAQ (reference sequence). With V trimmed by 4 bases and J by 3 bases, 5 bases remained unmatched. CDR3 region: CASSSLTGGYNEQFF. CDR3 nucleotides: TGTGCCAGCAGCTCCCTCACAGGGGGCTACAATGAGCAGTTCTTC.

This rearrangement joins TRBV18 to TRBJ2-2, with D perhaps TRBD2 (5 bases). The CDR3 has 14 amino acids. CDR1 and CDR2 (germline): KGHSH, LQKENI. Between the trimmed V and J ends, which lost 5 bases and 4 bases, there was a span of 11 bases. The CDR3 loop reads CASSSRGLTGELFF. CDR3 sequence (DNA): TGTGCCAGCTCATCTCGGGGTCTCACCGGGGAGCTGTTTTTT.

The J gene is TRBJ2-1, the V gene TRBV4-1; 10 bases line up with TRBD2. Germline assignment: CDR1 MGHRA and CDR2 YSYEKL. The ends lost 5 bases at V and 6 bases at J; junction bases unmatched: 10. This CDR3 has 16 amino acids. CDR3 sequence: CASSLTLAGVGNEQFF. In DNA form, the CDR3 reads TGCGCCAGCAGCTTAACCCTAGCGGGGGTCGGCAATGAGCAGTTCTTC.

The V and J genes are TRBV5-6 and TRBJ2-7; possibly TRBD2 for D (6 bases). V was trimmed by 4 bases and J by 6 bases, leaving 17 bases between them. Germline-derived CDR1 and CDR2 are SGHDT and YYEEEE. The CDR3 totals 14 residues. CDR3 sequence (DNA): TGTGCCAGCAGCCGGGACTTCCCTACTCGCGAGCAGTACTTC. Translated: CASSRDFPTREQYF.

This clone was detected a few times. The chain is built from TRBV4-1 and TRBJ1-1, with 12 bases aligning to TRBD1. J gave up 5 bases and V 3 bases, and 10 bases lay outside the gene matches. Germline V lookup: CDR1 MGHRA, CDR2 YSYEKL. This CDR3 is 17 amino acids long. CDR3 loop: CASSQTQGGQGATEAFF. CDR3 DNA: TGCGCCAGCAGCCAGACACAGGGGGGACAGGGGGCGACTGAAGCTTTCTTT.

The rearrangement links TRBV11-2 to TRBJ1-2; 8 bases line up with TRBD1. With V trimmed by 5 bases and J by 5 bases, 7 bases remained unmatched. CDR1 and CDR2 from the germline V gene are SGHAT and FQNNGV. CDR3 length equals 14 residues. This CDR3 is CASSPRTGPYGYTF. The CDR3 DNA follows: TGTGCCAGCAGCCCCCGGACAGGGCCTTATGGCTACACCTTC.

The V and J genes are TRBV4-1 and TRBJ1-2; D call uncertain. Trimming took off 1 base at V and 5 bases at J, with 14 bases between the two ends. This CDR3 contains 15 residues. The V gene's germline CDR1 is MGHRA and CDR2 YSYEKL. The CDR3 DNA reads as TGCGCCAGCAGCCAAGGGCCCACAGTCAAATATGGCTACACCTTC. Encoded protein: CASSQGPTVKYGYTF.

With respect to this clone: Other DNA sequences in this specimen translate into the identical CDR3. The CDR3 protein is CASSFDSSSGNTIYF. In DNA, the CDR3 is TGCGCCAGCAGCTTTGATAGCAGCTCTGGAAACACCATATATTTT. This sequence joins TRBV5-1 and TRBJ1-3, with no clear D. The CDR3 spans 15 residues. V was cut by 2 bases and J by 0 bases, with 9 bases left in between. The germline gives CDR1 SGHRS, CDR2 YFSETQ.

This chain connects TRBV5-4 to TRBJ2-7, with D perhaps matching TRBD1 (5 bases). Germline lookup yields CDR1 SGHNT and CDR2 YYREEE (reference sequence). The CDR3 runs 12 residues. Trimming cost V 4 bases and J 4 bases, with 9 bases left between them. The CDR3 reads CASSHDSYEQYF. CDR3 coding DNA: TGTGCCAGCAGCCACGACAGTTACGAGCAGTACTTC.

The chain combines TRBV7-9 with TRBJ2-5; 12 bases are shared with TRBD2. Germline CDR1 is SEHNR and CDR2 is FQNEAQ (reference sequence). This CDR3 is built from 16 residues. The V gene end was trimmed by 5 bases and the J gene end by 7 bases; junction bases not matched to a gene: 11. DNA of the CDR3: TGTGCCAGCAGCCGCCTCCTAGCGGGAGGGCTAGGGACCCAGTACTTC. Its translation is CASSRLLAGGLGTQYF.

The chain is built from TRBV6-5 and TRBJ2-7; 7 positions agree with TRBD1. With V trimmed by 5 bases and J by 1 base, 2 bases remained unmatched. CDR1 and CDR2 from the germline V gene are MNHEY and SVGAGI. The CDR3 totals 13 residues. This CDR3 reads CASSRGQSYEQYF. The DNA of the CDR3 is TGTGCCAGCAGTAGGGGACAGTCCTACGAGCAGTACTTC.

J is TRBJ2-2 and V is TRBV19; 8 bases map to TRBD1. Germline trimming cut 3 bases from V and 6 bases from J; bases unmatched to any gene: 9. Germline values: CDR1 LNHDA, CDR2 SQIVND (reference sequence). This CDR3 has 16 amino acids. CDR3 in amino acids: CASSMLRQGAPGELFF. The CDR3 DNA reads TGTGCCAGTAGTATGCTTCGTCAGGGGGCGCCCGGGGAGCTGTTTTTT.